This note documents a single T cell receptor beta chain sequence. The sample originates from a study of blood T cell repertoires in COVID-19. About the study: The origin of the acute and convalescent COVID-19 samples was the United States, Italy and Spain.

The ends were cut back, 2 bases at V and 5 bases at J, with 14 bases in the middle. Per the germline V gene, CDR1 is SGDLS and CDR2 is YYNGEE. The CDR3 runs to 15 residues. Produced via immunoSEQ multiplex PCR; TCRdb's table is partial and in-frame only. This sample has around 380,000 clones; about 87% occur once, and the top ten carry 1% to 1.5%. The genes are TRBV9 and TRBJ2-1; tentatively, D is TRBD1 (6 bases). This TCR was sampled from a man under 40 who had recovered from COVID-19. The sequenced sample consisted of PBMCs or T cells enriched from blood (not recorded which). CDR3 DNA: TGTGCCAGCAGCGTCACTCAGGGGCTCCACAATGAGCAGTTCTTC. It specifies CASSVTQGLHNEQFF.